What follows are 11 T cell receptor beta chains derived from one specimen sequenced in a study of cytomegalovirus exposure and HLA in healthy donors. The primer mix had 60 Vbeta and 13 Jbeta primers. Measured with immunoSEQ multiplex PCR; TCRdb has only the in-frame clones, and not every one. The sample shows 150,000 to 250,000 clones, 75% to 85% of them seen only once. Sequencing used PBMCs. Every receptor here comes from a woman aged 45 to 65 in good health and CMV-seronegative.

The V call is TRBV5-1, the J call TRBJ2-2; TRBD1 matches 8 bases. Germline V gives CDR1 SGHRS, CDR2 YFSETQ. J gave up 0 bases and V 5 bases, and 3 bases lay outside the gene matches. The CDR3 spans 15 residues. The CDR3: CASRPQGANTGELFF. The CDR3 nucleotides are TGCGCCAGCAGGCCACAGGGGGCGAACACCGGGGAGCTGTTTTTT.

J is TRBJ2-2 and V is TRBV19; D is perhaps TRBD2 (5 bases). V lost 5 bases to trimming and J lost 1 base, with 11 bases between them. Germline values: CDR1 LNHDA, CDR2 SQIVND (reference sequence). This CDR3 has 15 amino acids. The CDR3 DNA is TGTGCCAGTAGTTCCCCCGCGGGGAACACCGGGGAGCTGTTTTTT. Encoded protein: CASSSPAGNTGELFF.

The genes are TRBV29-1 and TRBJ1-2; TRBD1 matches 10 bases. Germline V lookup: CDR1 SQVTM, CDR2 ANQGSEA. The CDR3 is made up of 13 amino acids. The V segment lost 6 bases and the J segment 8 bases; nucleotides outside the gene matches: 9. The CDR3 nucleotides are TGCAGCGTACCGGGACAGGGGTTAGAAGGCTACACCTTC. It yields the protein CSVPGQGLEGYTF.

The rearrangement uses TRBV11-2 and TRBJ2-1, with TRBD2 matching 8 bases. In germline, CDR1 is SGHAT, CDR2 FQNNGV. The CDR3 has 16 amino acids. V was pared by 1 base and J by 0 bases, with 2 bases of the junction left unmatched. In nucleotides, the CDR3 is TGTGCCAGCAGCTTAGGTGGACTAGCCTCCTACAATGAGCAGTTCTTC. Protein product: CASSLGGLASYNEQFF.

The chain employs TRBV7-9 and TRBJ2-1; D is possibly TRBD2 (5 bases). The CDR3 is made up of 16 amino acids. Trimming removed 1 base from V and 8 bases from J, with 18 bases in between. Germline V gene data show CDR1 as SEHNR and CDR2 as FQNEAQ (reference sequence). The CDR3 region is CASSLDSTPRVHEQFF. The DNA for the CDR3 is TGTGCCAGCAGCTTAGATTCGACTCCGAGGGTCCATGAGCAGTTCTTC.

This clone was counted once. The rearrangement uses TRBV9 and TRBJ2-1; perhaps TRBD2 as D (6 bases). V shed 0 bases and J shed 0 bases, with 13 bases lying between them. Germline values: CDR1 SGDLS, CDR2 YYNGEE. The CDR3 is made up of 17 amino acids. The chain's CDR3 is CASSVDDGRSSYNEQFF. For the CDR3, the DNA is TGTGCCAGCAGCGTAGACGACGGGAGAAGCTCCTACAATGAGCAGTTCTTC.

This clone was seen once. J is TRBJ1-2 and V is TRBV25-1; D is unclear. This CDR3 is built from 13 residues. V was trimmed by 3 bases and J by 4 bases, leaving 9 bases between them. Germline V gene lookup returns CDR1 MGHDK and CDR2 SYGVNS. CDR3 protein: CASSEPASYGYTF. CDR3 in DNA: TGTGCCAGCAGTGAGCCCGCGAGCTATGGCTACACCTTC.

This chain connects TRBV6-5 to TRBJ1-1, with a tentative D call TRBD1 (6 bases). Germline loops: CDR1 MNHEY, CDR2 SVGAGI. CDR3 length: 14 residues. The V and J ends lost 6 bases and 2 bases respectively, with 13 bases between them. CDR3 sequence (DNA): TGTGCCAGCAGCCGGGACAACGCAAACACTGAAGCTTTCTTT. It is translated as CASSRDNANTEAFF.

This clone was recorded a few times. The chain links TRBV5-4 to TRBJ2-5, with D uncertain. CDR1 is SGHNT and CDR2 is YYREEE in the germline V gene (reference sequence). The CDR3 contains 13 residues. Between the trimmed V and J ends, which lost 5 bases and 1 base, there was a span of 9 bases. CDR3 protein: CASRQRSQETQYF. The CDR3 region has the DNA TGTGCCAGCAGACAACGGAGCCAAGAGACCCAGTACTTC.

With regard to this clone: Additional DNA sequences in this sample encode the identical CDR3. V and J are TRBV19 and TRBJ1-5, with 12 positions matching TRBD1. Germline CDR1 LNHDA, CDR2 SQIVND (reference sequence). CDR3 length: 15 amino acids. Unmatched junction bases numbered 1, after V lost 3 bases and J lost 4 bases. In DNA, the CDR3 is TGTGCCAGTAGTATGGGACAGGGGGCGAATCAGCCCCAGCATTTT. Residues: CASSMGQGANQPQHF. The variable domain in full, with the rest retrieved from reference TRBV19 and TRBJ1-5, is DGGITQSPKYLFRKEGQNVTLSCEQNLNHDAMYWYRQDPGQGLRLIYYSQIVNDFQKGDIAEGYSVSREKKESFPLTVTSAQKNPTAFYLCASSMGQGANQPQHFGDGTRLSIL.

The chain is built from TRBV7-9 and TRBJ2-7; TRBD2 matches 8 bases. Germline CDR1 is SEHNR and CDR2 is FQNEAQ (reference sequence). The V and J ends lost 8 bases and 3 bases, in that order; junction bases with no gene match: 9. This CDR3 is 14 amino acids long. The CDR3 loop is CASGKTSANYEQYF. The CDR3 bases are TGTGCCAGCGGCAAGACTAGCGCTAACTACGAGCAGTACTTC.